The clone carrying this T cell receptor beta chain came up many times. With 4 bases removed from V and 0 bases from J, the gap between germline ends came to 10 bases. The length of the CDR3 is 15 residues. Germline-derived CDR1 and CDR2 are MNHNS and SASEGT. Source material for naive CD8 libraries was roughly 19,000 to 1,000,000 sorted cells, with 10%, 30% or 50% RNA. As CD8+CD4-CCR7+CD45RA+ cells, naive CD8 T cells were sorted. This sample stems from a study of molecular identifiers for immune sequencing clone quantification. For the study at large: Four of five splits of RNA from 20,000 or 100,000 naive CD8 cells were sequenced in replicates.

Methods described previously were used for bulk TCR libraries, and listed TCR primers were applied. A single record per CDR3 protein comes from TCRdb applying MiXCR to the PCR reads. The data contain 40,000 to 50,000 distinct CDR3 sequences, less than 20% of them seen just once; the ten biggest clones take up about 1.1%. This chain connects TRBV6-1 to TRBJ1-3; D is uncertain. This TCR derives from a human donor in good health. Some libraries in this study had Jurkat cell RNA spiked in. The sequenced sample was naive CD8+ T cells from blood, with Jurkat cell RNA spiked in. Regarding subset: FACS-sorted CD8+CD4-CCR7+CD45RA+ naive T cells. CDR3 in amino acids: CASSGNTGSGNTIYF. Here the CDR3 DNA reads TGTGCCAGCAGTGGAAACACGGGCTCTGGAAACACCATATATTTT.